The 27 T cell receptor beta chains below were found in one sample sequenced in a study of CD8 T cells in ankylosing spondylitis. TCRdb re-analysed the 5' RACE reads in MiXCR, keeping a single row per CDR3 protein. The table includes 150,000 to 200,000 distinct CDR3 sequences, 9.8% detected once. Sequencing was carried out using blood, either unsorted or a sorted T cell fraction (not recorded which). The source of these receptors is a female donor with ankylosing spondylitis or in good health (not recorded which).

This clonotype was seen a few times. At one of its ends the junction is not consistent with the germline gene, which may arise from a read error. The rearrangement joins TRBV7-6 to TRBJ2-2, with D possibly matching TRBD2 (5 bases). From germline, CDR1 is SGHVS and CDR2 FNYEAQ. CDR3 length equals 16 residues. DNA of the CDR3: TGTGCCAGCAGCTTATTACCGGACGGCAACACCGGGGAGATGTTTTTT. Translation gives CASSLLPDGNTGEMFF.

The table lists this clonotype with many counts. The CDR3 DNA is TGTGCCAGCAGTTCGGGACCGAGCTCCTACGAGCAGTACTTC. It is translated as CASSSGPSSYEQYF. The chain uses TRBV12-3 or TRBV12-4 and TRBJ2-7; D tentatively fits TRBD1 or TRBD2 (5 bases each). The CDR3 has 14 residues. Deletions cut 4 bases from V and 0 bases from J, with 10 bases between.

This clonotype was detected many times. This chain uses TRBV3-1 with TRBJ1-1, with D possibly matching TRBD1 (5 bases). Trimming took 1 base from V and 0 from J, leaving 12 bases between them. CDR1 and CDR2 (germline): LGHDT, YNNKEL (reference sequence). This CDR3 comprises 16 residues. This CDR3 reads CASSQVRQTMNTEAFF. Written as DNA, the CDR3 is TGTGCCAGCAGCCAAGTAAGACAGACCATGAACACTGAAGCTTTCTTT. Using reference TRBV3-1 and TRBJ1-1 for the parts outside the CDR3, the full variable domain is DTAVSQTPKYLVTQMGNDKSIKCEQNLGHDTMYWYKQDSKKFLKIMFSYNNKELIINETVPNRFSPKSPDKAHLNLHINSLELGDSAVYFCASSQVRQTMNTEAFFGQGTRLTVV.

Ten or more counts support this clonotype. The chain is built from TRBV27 and TRBJ2-7, with a tentative D call TRBD2 (6 bases). Germline CDR1 is MNHEY and CDR2 is SMNVEV (reference sequence). Trimming stripped 0 bases from V and 3 bases from J, with 9 bases between. The CDR3 extends over 14 amino acids. This CDR3 reads CASSLSPTSYEQYF. The CDR3 nucleotides read TGTGCCAGCAGTTTATCCCCGACTAGCTACGAGCAGTACTTC.

This clonotype was observed at least ten times. The rearrangement joins TRBV3-1 to TRBJ2-1; D not certain. V was pared by 0 bases and J by 4 bases, with 1 base between. Germline V lookup: CDR1 LGHDT, CDR2 YNNKEL (reference sequence). CDR3 length: 12 amino acids. CDR3 region: CASSQDYNEQFF. The CDR3 DNA sequence: TGTGCCAGCAGCCAAGATTACAATGAGCAGTTCTTC.

This clonotype was observed a handful of times. The V gene is TRBV24-1, the J gene TRBJ2-3, with D perhaps TRBD1 (5 bases). Per germline, CDR1 KGHDR and CDR2 SFDVKD. This CDR3 spans 13 amino acids. V lost 7 bases and J 1 base, leaving 8 bases between the germline ends. The DNA for the CDR3 is TGTGCCACCAGCCAACAGGGCACAGATACGCAGTATTTT. It is translated as CATSQQGTDTQYF.

This clonotype was seen a few times. The chain recombines TRBV10-2 with TRBJ2-7; D not resolved. The CDR3 length is 14 residues. Germline V gene data show CDR1 as WSHSY and CDR2 as SAAADI. With 4 bases removed from V and 3 bases from J, the gap between germline ends came to 13 bases. Written as DNA, the CDR3 is TGCGCCAGCAGTGTGGAAGGCCCGAACTACGAGCAGTACTTC. Translation gives CASSVEGPNYEQYF.

Only a few counts were recorded for this clonotype. V gene TRBV10-3 combines with J gene TRBJ2-1; D not certain. Germline V gene sequence: CDR1 ENHRY, CDR2 SYGVKD. This CDR3 is built from 14 residues. V lost 0 bases, J lost 5 bases, and 8 bases lay in between. CDR3 nucleotide sequence: TGTGCCATCAGTGAGTCGCCCCTCAACAATGAGCAGTTCTTC. It encodes CAISESPLNNEQFF.

The chain combines TRBV30 with TRBJ2-1; D ambiguous. Trimming pared 2 bases from V and 3 bases from J, leaving 5 bases between. This CDR3 is built from 12 residues. Germline V lookup: CDR1 GTSNPN, CDR2 SVGIG (reference sequence). CDR3 loop: CAWSMIYNEQFF. DNA for the CDR3: TGTGCCTGGAGTATGATCTACAATGAGCAGTTCTTC.

The chain joins TRBV19 to TRBJ2-7, with D possibly being TRBD1 or TRBD2 (5 bases each). The V and J ends lost 1 base and 0 bases respectively, with 10 bases between them. The CDR3 contains 15 residues. Germline CDR1 is LNHDA and CDR2 is SQIVND (reference sequence). This CDR3 is CASSIGDASSYEQYF. The DNA of the CDR3 is TGTGCCAGTAGTATAGGGGACGCAAGCTCCTACGAGCAGTACTTC.

This clonotype was counted a few times. The chain carries TRBV13 and TRBJ2-1; D not resolved. This CDR3 comprises 11 residues. CDR1 is PRHDT, CDR2 FYEKMQ, per germline (reference sequence). Trimming removed 6 bases from V and 6 bases from J, with 6 bases in between. The CDR3 sequence is CASRLGNEQFF. The CDR3 DNA reads as TGTGCCAGCAGGTTGGGCAATGAGCAGTTCTTC.

The V and J genes are TRBV9 and TRBJ2-2; possibly TRBD2 for D (6 bases). Germline lookup yields CDR1 SGDLS and CDR2 YYNGEE. The CDR3 extends over 15 amino acids. The V gene lost 3 bases and the J gene lost 7 bases, with 16 bases spanning the gap. The CDR3 loop is CASSAFGTGGGELFF. In nucleotides, the CDR3 is TGTGCCAGCAGCGCCTTCGGGACCGGGGGCGGGGAGCTGTTTTTT.

This clonotype was detected ten times or more. CDR3: CASSQVASAVSSYNEQFF. In nucleotides, the CDR3 is TGCGCCAGCAGCCAAGTAGCTTCCGCCGTCAGCTCCTACAATGAGCAGTTCTTC. This rearrangement joins TRBV4-3 to TRBJ2-1; no definite D call. The germline V gene encodes CDR1 LGHNA and CDR2 YSLEER. V shed 1 base and J shed 0 bases, with 16 bases lying between them. This CDR3 comprises 18 residues.

The sample holds a few counts of this clonotype. This chain uses TRBV7-6 with TRBJ2-3; 9 bases align to TRBD2. Germline CDR1 reads SGHVS; CDR2 reads FNYEAQ. Germline trimming cut 5 bases from V and 3 bases from J; bases unmatched to any gene: 15. The CDR3 is made up of 18 amino acids. CDR3 region: CASSPGLAITEWTDTQYF. The CDR3 DNA reads TGTGCCAGCAGCCCAGGACTAGCGATCACGGAATGGACAGATACGCAGTATTTT. Filled out from reference TRBV7-6 and TRBJ2-3, the complete variable domain reads GAGVSQSPRYKVTKRGQDVALRCDPISGHVSLYWYRQALGQGPEFLTYFNYEAQQDKSGLPNDRFSAERPEGSISTLTIQRTEQRDSAMYRCASSPGLAITEWTDTQYFGPGTRLTVL.

This clonotype was detected only once. The chain employs TRBV30 and TRBJ2-2; D unclear. The CDR3 has 16 residues. With 0 bases removed from V and 3 bases from J, the gap between germline ends came to 14 bases. In germline, CDR1 is GTSNPN, CDR2 SVGIG (reference sequence). Here the CDR3 DNA reads TGTGCCTGGAGTGTTGGAGCTGGGATGGACACCGGGGAGCTGTTTTTT. This gives the protein CAWSVGAGMDTGELFF.

This clonotype was detected only a few times. This rearrangement joins TRBV20-1 to TRBJ1-2; D gene ambiguous. Per germline, CDR1 DFQATT and CDR2 SNEGSKA (reference sequence). The CDR3 spans 14 residues. V was trimmed by 0 bases and J by 0 bases, leaving 8 bases between them. CDR3 loop: CSARDSGANYGYTF. The CDR3 DNA sequence: TGCAGTGCTAGAGACTCCGGAGCTAACTATGGCTACACCTTC.

This clonotype was found a few times. The chain joins TRBV11-2 to TRBJ2-3; 7 bases align to TRBD2. CDR3 length equals 16 residues. After removal of 5 bases from V and 5 bases from J, the junction contained 13 bases not matched to a gene. Germline CDR1 and CDR2: SGHAT and FQNNGV. CDR3 coding DNA: TGTGCCAGCAGCACCCGCCCCCGGCGGGAGATAGATACGCAGTATTTT. Translated, it gives CASSTRPRREIDTQYF.

This clonotype was counted between two and nine times. The chain links TRBV27 to TRBJ2-1; 7 bases align to TRBD2. The CDR3 consists of 15 residues. With 3 bases clipped from V and 7 bases from J, the junction kept 9 bases outside the gene matches. Germline values: CDR1 MNHEY, CDR2 SMNVEV (reference sequence). In DNA form, the CDR3 reads TGTGCCAGCAGTTTTGGAGCTAGCGGAGCAAATGAGCAGTTCTTC. Its protein product is CASSFGASGANEQFF.

This clonotype was observed many times. The chain couples TRBV6-1 to TRBJ2-1, with D unresolved. The CDR3 extends over 17 amino acids. V was cut by 6 bases and J by 0 bases, with 18 bases left in between. The germline V gene has CDR1 MNHNS and CDR2 SASEGT. The DNA of the CDR3 is TGTGCCAGCAGCCCTCGGTCCGGTTTTAGCTCCTACAATGAGCAGTTCTTC. It specifies CASSPRSGFSSYNEQFF.

This sequence joins TRBV28 and TRBJ2-3; D remains unclear. Germline V lookup: CDR1 MDHEN, CDR2 SYDVKM. Trimming removed 3 bases from V and 8 bases from J, with 15 bases in between. CDR3 size: 14 residues. The DNA for the CDR3 is TGTGCCAGCAGTTTGAACCGGGTGCCGGGTACGCAGTATTTT. Its protein is CASSLNRVPGTQYF. Combining the CDR3 with reference TRBV28 and TRBJ2-3 gives the whole variable domain DVKVTQSSRYLVKRTGEKVFLECVQDMDHENMFWYRQDPGLGLRLIYFSYDVKMKEKGDIPEGYSVSREKKERFSLILESASTNQTSMYLCASSLNRVPGTQYFGPGTRLTVL.

This clonotype occurred many times. The chain employs TRBV7-9 and TRBJ2-5, with a tentative D call TRBD1 (6 bases). Per germline, CDR1 SEHNR and CDR2 FQNEAQ (reference sequence). Trimming shortened V by 2 bases and J by 2 bases, and 15 bases separated the two germline ends. CDR3 length equals 16 residues. The CDR3 region is CASSLLTGLTQETQYF. In DNA, the CDR3 is TGTGCCAGCAGCTTACTGACAGGCTTAACTCAAGAGACCCAGTACTTC.

This clonotype was seen many times. CDR3 sequence reads: CSVLGGTPSAYGYTF. In DNA, the CDR3 is TGCAGCGTTCTTGGGGGGACTCCGAGTGCCTATGGCTACACCTTC. This rearrangement joins TRBV29-1 to TRBJ1-2, with D tentatively TRBD1 (5 bases). CDR3 length: 15 residues. Germline CDR1 and CDR2: SQVTM and ANQGSEA. V was cut by 5 bases and J by 4 bases, with 20 bases left in between.

This clonotype was recorded a few times. V usage is TRBV2 and J usage is TRBJ1-2; D unclear. The V end was cut by 0 bases, the J end by 4 bases, with 21 bases between. This CDR3 region has 18 residues. Germline loops: CDR1 SNHLY, CDR2 FYNNEI. DNA for the CDR3: TGTGCCAGCAGTGAAGCGTCCCTTCCTAGGGCAGACCTCTATGGCTACACCTTC. Translating it yields CASSEASLPRADLYGYTF.

This clonotype was detected ten times or more. The chain recombines TRBV6-2 or TRBV6-3 with TRBJ2-1; D might be TRBD1 or TRBD2, each matching 5 bases. Trimming stripped 0 bases from V and 2 bases from J, with 8 bases between. This CDR3 spans 15 amino acids. In germline, CDR1 is MNHEY, CDR2 SVGEGT. The CDR3 DNA sequence: TGTGCCAGCAGTTACTCAGGGACCACCTACAATGAGCAGTTCTTC. As protein: CASSYSGTTYNEQFF.

This clonotype showed up many times. The chain recombines TRBV29-1 with TRBJ2-5; a weak D match, TRBD1 (6 bases). CDR1 and CDR2 (germline): SQVTM, ANQGSEA. CDR3 length: 15 residues. Trimming took 0 bases from V and 2 from J, leaving 13 bases between them. DNA of the CDR3: TGCAGCGTTGAAGATACGGACAGTTTACAAGAGACCCAGTACTTC. As protein: CSVEDTDSLQETQYF.

This clonotype was recorded a few times. V and J are TRBV6-1 and TRBJ2-1; TRBD1 matches at 7 bases. V lost 3 bases to trimming and J lost 9 bases; unmatched junction nucleotides: 14. CDR3 length equals 16 residues. CDR1 MNHNS and CDR2 SASEGT come from the germline V gene. The CDR3 sequence is CASSEGLKAEGAEQFF. The CDR3 nucleotides are TGTGCCAGCAGTGAGGGGCTAAAGGCCGAGGGGGCTGAGCAGTTCTTC.

Only a few counts were recorded for this clonotype. The J gene is TRBJ1-2, the V gene TRBV7-2, with unresolved D. V was pared by 2 bases and J by 6 bases, with 4 bases between. Germline V gene data show CDR1 as SGHTA and CDR2 as FQGNSA. CDR3 size: 11 residues. The CDR3 here is CASSLTNGYTF. CDR3 DNA: TGTGCCAGCAGCTTAACGAATGGCTACACCTTC.